This T cell receptor (beta chain) comes out of a study of response to subunit inactivated influenza vaccine. Study-level findings and limits: It was suggested by the authors that few new T cells are recruited by each seasonal influenza vaccination.

This CDR3 contains 13 residues. Between the trimmed V and J ends, which lost 6 bases and 0 bases, there was a span of 9 bases. The germline gives CDR1 SQVTM, CDR2 ANQGSEA. There are a few counts of this clonotype. What it binds is unknown. MiXCR, run by TCRdb on the RT-PCR reads, gives a single entry per CDR3 protein. The repertoire has around 850,000 distinct CDR3 sequences, around 18% of them found once; the top ten carry roughly 10%. Sequenced here: PBMCs from blood, sampled 4 to 6 days after vaccination. The clonotype comes from a man aged 45-65 years who received an inactivated influenza vaccine. The chain combines TRBV29-1 with TRBJ2-1, with D tentatively TRBD2 (6 bases). The CDR3 DNA is TGCAGCGTCGCGCGGGGCTCCTACAATGAGCAGTTCTTC. This sequence encodes CSVARGSYNEQFF.